These T cell receptor beta chains were read from a single sample in a study of blood T cell repertoires in COVID-19. Here immunoSEQ multiplex PCR was the method, and the copy in TCRdb shows in-frame clones only, minus some. The table includes 80,000 to 95,000 clones, 80% to 90% detected once. Sequences were obtained from peripheral blood. The receptors shown here come from a man aged 50 to 59 with active or convalescent COVID-19. Each CDR3 is given with its conserved first and last residue. The order of the fields is D gene, J gene, clone size, V gene, CDR3 protein, CDR3 DNA. The D gene is left open where the match is weak. Clone size is shown for a subset of rows, as once, few, many or a class of expanded clone.

D gene: TRBD1; J gene: TRBJ1-2; clone size: NA; V gene: TRBV18; CDR3 protein: CASSPGGQGDYGYTF; CDR3 DNA: TGTGCCAGCTCACCGGGCGGACAGGGCGACTATGGCTACACCTTC
D gene: TRBD1; J gene: TRBJ2-5; clone size: NA; V gene: TRBV11-2; CDR3 protein: CASSPGTGTMETQYF; CDR3 DNA: TGTGCCAGCAGCCCCGGGACAGGGACGATGGAGACCCAGTACTTC
D gene: TRBD2; J gene: TRBJ2-1; clone size: NA; V gene: TRBV3-1/TRBV3-2; CDR3 protein: CASSQGPRRASGGVEQFF; CDR3 DNA: TGTGCCAGCAGCCAAGGCCCCCGACGGGCTAGCGGGGGGGTTGAGCAGTTCTTC
D gene: TRBD1; J gene: TRBJ2-4; clone size: NA; V gene: TRBV30; CDR3 protein: CAWSLAGTGGVQYF; CDR3 DNA: TGTGCCTGGAGCCTTGCCGGGACAGGGGGAGTTCAGTACTTC
D gene: TRBD2; J gene: TRBJ2-1; clone size: NA; V gene: TRBV4-1; CDR3 protein: CASSQDALASGRLWGFNEQFF; CDR3 DNA: TGCGCCAGCAGCCAAGATGCATTGGCTAGCGGGAGGCTATGGGGTTTCAATGAGCAGTTCTTC
D gene: TRBD1; J gene: TRBJ1-5; clone size: NA; V gene: TRBV10-3; CDR3 protein: CAISPGTGDQPQHF; CDR3 DNA: TGTGCCATCAGCCCCGGGACAGGGGATCAGCCCCAGCATTTT
D gene: TRBD1; J gene: TRBJ2-2; clone size: NA; V gene: TRBV23-1; CDR3 protein: CARRRQGVNTGELFF; CDR3 DNA: TGCGCCCGCCGCCGACAGGGGGTAAACACCGGGGAGCTGTTTTTT
D gene: TRBD1; J gene: TRBJ1-1; clone size: NA; V gene: TRBV7-8; CDR3 protein: CASRKTGAVATEAFF; CDR3 DNA: TGTGCCAGCAGGAAGACAGGGGCGGTCGCCACTGAAGCTTTCTTT
D gene: NA; J gene: TRBJ1-6; clone size: many; V gene: TRBV6-1; CDR3 protein: CASSERRIGGSPLHF; CDR3 DNA: TGTGCCAGCAGTGAGCGAAGAATCGGGGGTTCACCCCTCCACTTT
D gene: NA; J gene: TRBJ2-7; clone size: NA; V gene: TRBV24-1; CDR3 protein: CATSDLSGDSYEQYF; CDR3 DNA: TGTGCCACCAGTGATTTGTCAGGGGACTCCTACGAGCAGTACTTC